This entry concerns a single T cell receptor (beta chain). CDR1 is SGHAT and CDR2 is FQNNGV in the germline V gene. V gave up 4 bases and J gave up 16 bases, with 13 bases separating them. The CDR3 is made up of 11 amino acids. Enrolled through a virtual design, the participants were between 18 and 89 years of age and came from 24 US areas. Cohorts were assigned according to the clinical history that participants reported. This sample stems from a study of blood T cell repertoires in COVID-19. Study as a whole: Donors in the United States, Italy and Spain gave samples during acute or convalescent COVID-19. Nucleic acid was either cDNA or gDNA, and it came from T cells, B-cell-depleted T cells, or PBMCs.

TCRdb's copy holds only in-frame clones and misses some; the assay was immunoSEQ multiplex PCR. The sample consists of 140,000 to 150,000 clones, around 83% of them appearing once. Material for sequencing was PBMCs or T cells enriched from blood (not recorded which). V and J are TRBV11-2 and TRBJ1-4; D remains unclear. This sequence was found in a woman aged 45-59 years who had been exposed to COVID-19. The CDR3 DNA sequence: TGTGCCAGCAGCTCGGGCCTGGGAGCGTTTTTT. It is translated as CASSSGLGAFF.